The 27 T cell receptor beta chains reported below all come from one sample, sequenced in a study of blood T cell repertoires in COVID-19. Generated by immunoSEQ multiplex PCR, the TCRdb table keeps only in-frame clones and is missing some. The table has approximately 450,000 clones, 70% to 90% seen once. Sample: PBMCs or T cells enriched from blood (not recorded which). These receptors all stem from a woman between 18 and 29 years old with acute COVID-19.

The chain has TRBV2 and TRBJ2-1; 7 bases line up with TRBD1. Germline lookup yields CDR1 SNHLY and CDR2 FYNNEI. The V gene end was trimmed by 8 bases and the J gene end by 5 bases; junction bases not matched to a gene: 15. The CDR3 consists of 16 residues. CDR3 sequence reads: CASARDLGTVNNEQFF. CDR3 nucleotides: TGTGCCAGCGCCAGAGACCTCGGGACAGTTAACAATGAGCAGTTCTTC.

This chain joins TRBV29-1 and TRBJ2-7; the D gene is possibly TRBD1 (5 bases). The CDR3 extends over 14 amino acids. CDR1 SQVTM and CDR2 ANQGSEA come from the germline V gene. V was trimmed by 7 bases and J by 1 base, leaving 17 bases between them. Here the CDR3 DNA reads TGCAGCGCCGTCCGTGCAGGGAATTCCTACGAGCAGTACTTC. It codes for CSAVRAGNSYEQYF.

DNA for the CDR3: TGTGCCAGCATCACCACAGGGGGCGAGCAGTACTTC. Its protein product is CASITTGGEQYF. The rearrangement links TRBV28 to TRBJ2-7, with 8 bases matching TRBD1. V was pared by 7 bases and J by 6 bases, with 5 bases of the junction left unmatched. Germline V gene data show CDR1 as MDHEN and CDR2 as SYDVKM. This CDR3 is 12 amino acids long.

The chain employs TRBV5-8 and TRBJ2-7; the D gene is possibly TRBD1 (5 bases). V was cut by 4 bases and J by 1 base, with 15 bases left in between. The CDR3 has 15 amino acids. Germline CDR1 SGHTS, CDR2 YDEGEE. Here the CDR3 reads CASSAQGAVSYEQYF. CDR3 DNA: TGTGCCAGCAGCGCCCAAGGGGCGGTTTCCTACGAGCAGTACTTC.

This clone was recorded only once. The genes are TRBV27 and TRBJ2-3, with D hard to call. CDR1 MNHEY and CDR2 SMNVEV come from the germline V gene (reference sequence). V lost 3 bases to trimming and J lost 1 base, with 11 bases between them. CDR3 size: 15 residues. The chain's CDR3 is CASSFNRRGTDTQYF. The CDR3 DNA reads TGTGCCAGCAGTTTCAACCGCCGGGGCACAGATACGCAGTATTTT.

This chain connects TRBV18 to TRBJ1-1, with TRBD1 identical over 9 bases. Trimming cost V 3 bases and J 7 bases; bases outside gene matches: 9. Germline CDR1 KGHSH, CDR2 LQKENI. The CDR3 loop spans 15 amino acids. The CDR3 DNA sequence: TGTGCCAGCTCACCGGGACAGGGAGATACTTATGAAGCTTTCTTT. Translation: CASSPGQGDTYEAFF. Combining the CDR3 with reference TRBV18 and TRBJ1-1 gives the whole variable domain NAGVMQNPRHLVRRRGQEARLRCSPMKGHSHVYWYRQLPEEGLKFMVYLQKENIIDESGMPKERFSAEFPKEGPSILRIQQVVRGDSAAYFCASSPGQGDTYEAFFGQGTRLTVV.

The V gene is TRBV10-3, the J gene TRBJ2-1; D call uncertain. CDR1 and CDR2 from the germline V gene are ENHRY and SYGVKD. Trimming took 3 bases from V and 8 from J, leaving 17 bases between them. This CDR3 region has 15 residues. CDR3 nucleotide sequence: TGTGCCATCAGTGATAATGTACGAGAGATCCATGAGCAGTTCTTC. This translates into CAISDNVREIHEQFF.

The chain is built from TRBV6-5 and TRBJ1-1; D is undetermined. From germline, CDR1 is MNHEY and CDR2 SVGAGI. V dropped 7 bases and J dropped 3 bases, with 12 bases sitting between them. The CDR3 has 13 residues. The CDR3 region is CASTMSGYTEAFF. The CDR3 coding sequence is TGTGCCAGCACTATGTCGGGGTACACTGAAGCTTTCTTT.

This rearrangement joins TRBV7-9 to TRBJ2-5, with TRBD2 matching over 8 bases. Per the germline V gene, CDR1 is SEHNR and CDR2 is FQNEAQ (reference sequence). V was pared by 0 bases and J by 4 bases, with 4 bases of the junction left unmatched. CDR3 size: 15 residues. The CDR3 sequence is CASSLAESGRETQYF. In DNA, the CDR3 is TGTGCCAGCAGCTTAGCGGAGAGCGGGAGAGAGACCCAGTACTTC.

This chain connects TRBV6-1 to TRBJ2-1; 7 nucleotides align to TRBD1. There are 14 residues in the CDR3. J gave up 10 bases and V 1 base, and 7 bases lay outside the gene matches. Germline V lookup: CDR1 MNHNS, CDR2 SASEGT. The CDR3 is CASSEGSGGGEQFF. CDR3 DNA: TGTGCCAGCAGTGAAGGATCAGGGGGTGGAGAGCAGTTCTTC.

This clone has just a few counts. The gene calls are TRBV7-9 and TRBJ1-2; 8 bases line up with TRBD1. The germline CDR1 and CDR2 sequences are SEHNR and FQNEAQ (reference sequence). V was clipped by 2 bases and J by 7 bases; unmatched bases: 3. The CDR3 length is 13 residues. The CDR3 sequence is CASSLQGALGYTF. Here the CDR3 DNA reads TGTGCCAGCAGCTTACAGGGGGCGCTTGGCTACACCTTC.

The chain couples TRBV29-1 to TRBJ1-1; TRBD1 agrees at 10 bases. Germline V gene sequence: CDR1 SQVTM, CDR2 ANQGSEA. The CDR3 is 15 residues long. After removal of 6 bases from V and 1 base from J, the junction contained 8 bases not matched to a gene. CDR3 protein: CSVKPRQGANTEAFF. CDR3 nucleotide sequence: TGCAGCGTCAAGCCCCGACAGGGGGCGAACACTGAAGCTTTCTTT.

The rearrangement joins TRBV19 to TRBJ1-2; the D is unclear. The CDR3 is 11 residues long. The germline V gene has CDR1 LNHDA and CDR2 SQIVND (reference sequence). V was trimmed by 5 bases and J by 5 bases, leaving 6 bases between them. CDR3 sequence (DNA): TGTGCCAGTAGTGCTCTATATGGCTACACCTTC. Its translation is CASSALYGYTF. The full variable domain, its missing parts supplied by reference TRBV19 and TRBJ1-2, is DGGITQSPKYLFRKEGQNVTLSCEQNLNHDAMYWYRQDPGQGLRLIYYSQIVNDFQKGDIAEGYSVSREKKESFPLTVTSAQKNPTAFYLCASSALYGYTFGSGTRLTVV.

The chain uses TRBV6-5 and TRBJ2-7; 8 bases are a match to TRBD2. CDR1 is MNHEY and CDR2 is SVGAGI in the germline V gene. The ends lost 2 bases at V and 4 bases at J; junction bases unmatched: 10. The CDR3 is made up of 16 amino acids. The CDR3 loop reads CASSYGAGTRGYEQYF. Written as DNA, the CDR3 is TGTGCCAGCAGTTACGGTGCCGGGACTAGAGGATACGAGCAGTACTTC.

The chain is built from TRBV7-2 and TRBJ2-3; D call uncertain. CDR3 length: 13 amino acids. The V gene's germline CDR1 is SGHTA and CDR2 FQGNSA. V dropped 4 bases and J dropped 2 bases, with 7 bases sitting between them. In nucleotides, the CDR3 is TGTGCCAGCAGCTATCCTAACACAGATACGCAGTATTTT. It encodes CASSYPNTDTQYF.

The genes are TRBV27 and TRBJ1-1; 7 bases are shared with TRBD1. This CDR3 region has 15 residues. Germline V gene data show CDR1 as MNHEY and CDR2 as SMNVEV (reference sequence). The J segment lost 7 bases and the V segment lost 7 bases, leaving 15 bases of the junction unmatched. CDR3 region: CASKIGPTGAGEAFF. The CDR3 coding sequence is TGTGCCAGCAAAATAGGACCCACAGGGGCTGGTGAAGCTTTCTTT.

The V and J genes are TRBV7-6 and TRBJ2-5; D might be TRBD2 (6 bases). Germline CDR1 SGHVS, CDR2 FNYEAQ. V lost 2 bases, J lost 3 bases, and 19 bases lay in between. This CDR3 is 17 amino acids long. This CDR3 is CASSLKALLWGEETQYF. CDR3 nucleotides: TGTGCCAGCAGCTTAAAGGCCCTGCTCTGGGGGGAAGAGACCCAGTACTTC.

This chain joins TRBV20-1 and TRBJ2-5; possibly TRBD1 for D (6 bases). V lost 3 bases, J lost 4 bases, and 18 bases lay in between. Germline V lookup: CDR1 DFQATT, CDR2 SNEGSKA (reference sequence). This CDR3 is 15 amino acids long. The DNA of the CDR3 is TGCAGTGCTAGTAGAGGGACACCCAAGAGAGAGACCCAGTACTTC. Its protein is CSASRGTPKRETQYF.

In DNA form, the CDR3 reads TGCGCCAGCAGCCTGAACCGGGACAGTAATGAAAAACTGTTTTTT. Protein: CASSLNRDSNEKLFF. The chain recombines TRBV5-1 with TRBJ1-4, with 7 bases lining up with TRBD1. The CDR3 length is 15 residues. The V and J ends lost 4 bases and 4 bases, in that order; junction bases with no gene match: 7. Germline V gene data show CDR1 as SGHRS and CDR2 as YFSETQ.

V gene TRBV18 combines with J gene TRBJ2-7, with 12 bases aligning to TRBD2. Germline trimming cut 6 bases from V and 5 bases from J; bases unmatched to any gene: 5. Germline CDR1 reads KGHSH; CDR2 reads LQKENI. There are 14 residues in the CDR3. For the CDR3, the DNA is TGTGCCAGCTCCCCTAGCGGGAGGGCCCACGAGCAGTACTTC. This gives the protein CASSPSGRAHEQYF.

This clone came up a few times. This CDR3 reads CASSILGQGYEKLFF. CDR3 bases: TGTGCCAGTAGTATATTGGGACAGGGATATGAAAAACTGTTTTTT. J is TRBJ1-4 and V is TRBV19, with 9 bases aligning to TRBD1. CDR1 is LNHDA, CDR2 SQIVND, per germline (reference sequence). The CDR3 length is 15 residues. V lost 2 bases and J lost 6; bases outside the gene matches: 4.

The V call is TRBV6-5, the J call TRBJ2-1, with 9 bases lining up with TRBD1. The CDR3 is 14 amino acids. Germline V CDR1 and CDR2: MNHEY, SVGAGI. V dropped 5 bases and J dropped 7; count of bases not matched to a gene: 6. The DNA of the CDR3 is TGTGCCAGCAGTCGCGGGACAGGGTGGAATGAGCAGTTCTTC. Its protein product is CASSRGTGWNEQFF.

This clone was observed a few times. V gene TRBV28 combines with J gene TRBJ1-6, with D uncertain. Germline CDR1 and CDR2: MDHEN and SYDVKM. V was trimmed by 8 bases and J by 4 bases, leaving 9 bases between them. The CDR3 covers 13 residues. CDR3 nucleotides: TGTGCCAGCGCTCAGATTTATAATTCACCCCTCCACTTT. Translating it yields CASAQIYNSPLHF.

The chain is built from TRBV5-5 and TRBJ2-3, with TRBD1 matching over 10 bases. This CDR3 comprises 16 residues. V dropped 3 bases and J dropped 3; count of bases not matched to a gene: 7. CDR1 is SGHKS and CDR2 is YYEKEE in the germline V gene (reference sequence). For the CDR3, the DNA is TGTGCCAGCAGCTACCGACAGGGGGCTATTACAGATACGCAGTATTTT. Its translation is CASSYRQGAITDTQYF.

The chain carries TRBV27 and TRBJ1-1; D is unresolved. CDR3 length equals 13 residues. Trimming removed 1 base at V and 2 bases at J, with 5 bases between. Germline V CDR1 and CDR2: MNHEY, SMNVEV (reference sequence). CDR3 sequence (DNA): TGTGCCAGCAGTTTATTTAGAAACACTGAAGCTTTCTTT. Translated, it gives CASSLFRNTEAFF.

The rearrangement links TRBV9 to TRBJ2-5, with 7 bases matching TRBD1. The V and J ends lost 1 base and 5 bases, in that order; junction bases with no gene match: 5. The CDR3 is 14 residues long. The germline CDR1 and CDR2 sequences are SGDLS and YYNGEE. CDR3 bases: TGTGCCAGCAGCGTACGAGACAGGGATGAGACCCAGTACTTC. The encoded protein is CASSVRDRDETQYF. Full variable domain (rest looked up from reference TRBV9 and TRBJ2-5): DSGVTQTPKHLITATGQRVTLRCSPRSGDLSVYWYQQSLDQGLQFLIQYYNGEERAKGNILERFSAQQFPDLHSELNLSSLELGDSALYFCASSVRDRDETQYFGPGTRLLVL.

The sample holds one count of this clone. The chain recombines TRBV7-9 with TRBJ2-2; TRBD1 matches at 9 bases. V shed 5 bases, J shed 6 bases, and the junction held 7 bases outside the gene matches. The CDR3 runs to 15 residues. The germline CDR1 and CDR2 sequences are SEHNR and FQNEAQ (reference sequence). The CDR3 region has the DNA TGTGCCAGCAGCATCCGGGACAGGGTCCCCGGGGAGCTGTTTTTT. Its protein product is CASSIRDRVPGELFF.